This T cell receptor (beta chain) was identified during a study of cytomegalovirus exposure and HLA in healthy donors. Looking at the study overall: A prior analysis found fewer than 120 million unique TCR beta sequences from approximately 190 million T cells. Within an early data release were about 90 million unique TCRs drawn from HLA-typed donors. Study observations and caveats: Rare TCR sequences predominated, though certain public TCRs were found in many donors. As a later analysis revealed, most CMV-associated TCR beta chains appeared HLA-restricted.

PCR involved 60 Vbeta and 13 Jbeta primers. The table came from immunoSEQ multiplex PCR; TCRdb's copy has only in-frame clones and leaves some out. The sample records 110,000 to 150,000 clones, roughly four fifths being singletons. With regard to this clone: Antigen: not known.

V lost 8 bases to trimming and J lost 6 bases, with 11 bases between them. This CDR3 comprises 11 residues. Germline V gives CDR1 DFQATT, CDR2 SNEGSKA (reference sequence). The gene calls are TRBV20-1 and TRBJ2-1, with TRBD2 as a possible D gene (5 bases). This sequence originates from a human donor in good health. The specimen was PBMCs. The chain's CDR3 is CSPQLGNEQFF. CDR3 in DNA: TGCAGTCCCCAACTAGGCAATGAGCAGTTCTTC.